This T cell receptor (beta chain) was identified during a study of cytomegalovirus exposure and HLA in healthy donors. Study-wide results and caveats: Generally TCR sequences proved uncommon, though certain public TCRs appeared in numerous donors. After further analysis at a later stage, roughly 16,000 TCR beta sequences were associated with HLA alleles at 0.05 false discovery rate. TCR beta chains numbering some 160 were designated cytomegalovirus-associated. Among immune exposure information, only CMV serostatus was available.

Points on this clone: The antigen is undetermined.

CDR3 length equals 14 residues. Germline V gene lookup returns CDR1 MGHRA and CDR2 YSYEKL. The V gene lost 0 bases and the J gene lost 4 bases, with 8 bases spanning the gap. Primers: 60 Vbeta forward and 13 Jbeta reverse. Libraries were prepared by immunoSEQ multiplex PCR; TCRdb keeps only in-frame clonotypes and omits some of them. The data contain 150,000 to 200,000 clones, about 77% of them singletons. Sequenced material: PBMCs. The rearrangement links TRBV4-1 to TRBJ2-3, with unresolved D. This clonotype was obtained from a female donor in good health and CMV-seronegative. In DNA, the CDR3 is TGCGCCAGCAGCCAAGAAGTAGTCGCAGATACGCAGTATTTT. This sequence encodes CASSQEVVADTQYF.